Each of the 31 T cell receptor beta chains below was sequenced from the same sample in a study of tumor-infiltrating lymphocytes in primary liver carcinoma. The investigators made TCR beta cDNA from about 510 ng total RNA, using a constant-region primer. Employing slightly modified ARM-PCR, three nested multiplex PCR rounds were run, and these gave rise to the TCR beta libraries. TRBV1-TRBV30 forward primers paired with a C-beta reverse primer drove the first two PCR rounds, 10 cycles each. MiXCR, run by TCRdb on the multiplex PCR reads, gives a single entry per CDR3 protein. Among 330,000 or so distinct CDR3 sequences, approximately 65% were seen once, and the ten largest hold about 6%. Germline DNA was extracted too, while blood RNA derived from unsorted whole blood. The specimen was peripheral blood. The receptors were gathered from a man aged 35-49 years with primary liver carcinoma and hepatitis B virus infection.

Notes on this clonotype: At one of its ends the junction is not consistent with the germline gene, which may arise from a read error. V and J are TRBV11-2 and TRBJ1-4; weak D call: TRBD1 (5 bases). Germline values: CDR1 SGHAT, CDR2 FQNNGV. The CDR3 length is 12 residues. The CDR3 region is CAISPGREKLFF. CDR3 in DNA: TGTGCCATCAGCCCGGGACGAGAAAAACTGTTCTTT.

This chain joins TRBV12-5 and TRBJ2-1; 8 bases are a match to TRBD1. Germline V gives CDR1 LGHNT, CDR2 FRNRAP. The CDR3 is 17 amino acids. Germline trimming cut 3 bases from V and 2 bases from J; bases unmatched to any gene: 9. The CDR3 loop reads CASGLNPGQDTYNEQFF. The CDR3 bases are TGTGCTAGTGGTTTAAACCCGGGACAGGATACCTACAATGAGCAGTTCTTC.

About this clonotype itself: A single base separates this from a much larger clone, so it may be a read error. The chain joins TRBV13 to TRBJ1-1, with D uncertain. Germline assignment: CDR1 PRHDT and CDR2 FYEKMQ (reference sequence). The CDR3 covers 14 residues. Here the CDR3 DNA reads TGTGCCAGAAGCTTAGCCGGCAGGAACACTGAAGCTTTCTTT. This translates into CARSLAGRNTEAFF.

This chain joins TRBV5-1 and TRBJ2-7, with TRBD2 matching over 9 bases. This CDR3 comprises 15 residues. CDR1 SGHRS and CDR2 YFSETQ come from the germline V gene. Trimming at V came to 6 bases and at J to 6 bases, leaving 13 bases not matched to a gene. This CDR3 is CASNLGWTSVPEQYF. CDR3 DNA: TGCGCCAGCAACCTGGGCTGGACTAGCGTTCCCGAGCAGTACTTC. The full variable domain, in which reference TRBV5-1 and TRBJ2-7 provide the parts outside the CDR3, is KAGVTQTPRYLIKTRGQQVTLSCSPISGHRSVSWYQQTPGQGLQFLFEYFSETQRNKGNFPGRFSGRQFSNSRSEMNVSTLELGDSALYLCASNLGWTSVPEQYFGPGTRLTVT.

A note on this clonotype: The junction shows a germline mismatch at one end, possibly a read error. The J gene is TRBJ2-5, the V gene TRBV11-2; D not certain. Looked up from germline, CDR1 is SGHAT and CDR2 is FQNNGV. The CDR3 runs to 15 residues. Written as DNA, the CDR3 is TGTGCCAGCAACTTACCCCCTAACTACCAAGAGACCCAGTACTTC. It yields the protein CASNLPPNYQETQYF.

This rearrangement joins TRBV11-2 to TRBJ2-1; possibly TRBD1 or TRBD2 for D (6 bases each). This CDR3 contains 18 residues. Germline CDR1 and CDR2: SGHAT and FQNNGV. The CDR3, as DNA: TGTGTCTGCAGCTCGTTCTCCGGGGGCGAGAGCTCCTACAATGAGCAGTTCTTC. Encoded protein: CVCSSFSGGESSYNEQFF.

Worth noting for this clonotype: This may be a read error, as it is one base from a much larger clone. The rearrangement joins TRBV4-1 to TRBJ2-7; TRBD1 matches at 7 bases. The germline V gene encodes CDR1 MGHRA and CDR2 YSYEKL. Trimming cost V 3 bases and J 1 base; bases outside gene matches: 6. This CDR3 has 15 amino acids. CDR3 protein: CASSHDMGQSYEQYF. For the CDR3, the DNA is TGCGCCAGCAGCCATGATATGGGACAGTCCTACGAGCAGTACTTC.

Points on this clonotype: A much larger clone lies a single base off, so this may be a read error. The V gene is TRBV11-2, the J gene TRBJ2-7; possibly TRBD2 for D (6 bases). Germline V CDR1 and CDR2: SGHAT, FQNNGV. This CDR3 is built from 12 residues. The CDR3 region has the DNA TGTGCCAGCAGCCTGGAGGGTGACGAGCAGCACTTC. This gives the protein CASSLEGDEQHF.

This clonotype has only one observation. This CDR3 fails to terminate in the conserved phenylalanine or tryptophan, so it likely reflects a read error. The J gene is TRBJ1-5, the V gene TRBV6-5; TRBD1 might be the D (5 bases). Per the germline V gene, CDR1 is MNHEY and CDR2 is SVGAGI. V lost 4 bases, J lost 4 bases, and 11 bases lay in between. The CDR3 consists of 14 residues. The CDR3 loop reads CASSSGQGNQPQHI. Here the CDR3 DNA reads TGTGCCAGCAGTTCCGGACAAGGGAATCAGCCCCAGCATATT.

This clonotype was counted only a few times. The rearrangement links TRBV5-1 to TRBJ2-2; no firm D call. The ends were cut back, 2 bases at V and 7 bases at J, with 12 bases in the middle. CDR1 SGHRS and CDR2 YFSETQ come from the germline V gene. The CDR3 length is 14 residues. This CDR3 reads CASSFTGIGGELFF. In DNA, the CDR3 is TGCGCCAGCAGCTTCACGGGTATCGGCGGGGAGCTGTTTTTT.

Concerning this clonotype: A read error may account for a junction end that differs from germline. This chain joins TRBV6-5 and TRBJ2-5; 15 nucleotides agree with TRBD2. Germline CDR1 and CDR2: MNHEY and SVGAGI. The CDR3 is 16 residues long. The CDR3 region is CASNRGLAGGGETQYF. The CDR3, as DNA: TGTGCCAGCAACCGTGGACTAGCGGGAGGGGGGGAGACCCAGTATTTC.

In this sample, this clonotype turned up once. This sequence joins TRBV19 and TRBJ1-5; the D is unclear. Trimming shortened V by 6 bases and J by 10 bases, and 13 bases separated the two germline ends. Per the germline V gene, CDR1 is LNHDA and CDR2 is SQIVND (reference sequence). CDR3 size: 12 residues. CDR3 bases: TGTGCCAGTAGGGAGGGAAGTCTACCCCAGCATTTT. Protein product: CASREGSLPQHF.

The chain carries TRBV18 and TRBJ1-5; D gene unclear. V was cut by 2 bases and J by 2 bases, with 16 bases left in between. The CDR3 is 17 residues long. The germline V gene has CDR1 KGHSH and CDR2 LQKENI. The CDR3 loop is CASSPIESQNGNQPQHF. The DNA of the CDR3 is TGTGCCAGCTCACCAATTGAGAGCCAGAATGGCAATCAGCCCCAGCATTTT. The full variable domain, completed using reference TRBV18 and TRBJ1-5, is NAGVMQNPRHLVRRRGQEARLRCSPMKGHSHVYWYRQLPEEGLKFMVYLQKENIIDESGMPKERFSAEFPKEGPSILRIQQVVRGDSAAYFCASSPIESQNGNQPQHFGDGTRLSIL.

The chain joins TRBV7-9 to TRBJ1-1; D is uncertain. CDR1 is SEHNR and CDR2 is FQNEAQ in the germline V gene (reference sequence). Trimming stripped 0 bases from V and 2 bases from J, with 19 bases between. CDR3 length: 18 residues. CDR3 residues: CASSLASLTRGPNTEAFF. The CDR3 nucleotides read TGTGCCAGCAGCTTAGCAAGTTTGACCCGGGGTCCAAACACTGAAGCTTTCTTT.

For this clonotype: Given a much more abundant clone one base away, this may be a read error. V usage is TRBV6-5 and J usage is TRBJ2-5; 8 bases align to TRBD1. The CDR3 contains 15 residues. Germline V gene data show CDR1 as MNHEY and CDR2 as SVGAGI. CDR3 sequence reads: CVSSPSGGAAETQYF. The DNA for the CDR3 is TGTGTCAGCAGTCCATCAGGGGGCGCGGCGGAGACCCAGTACTTC.

This clonotype was found many times. The chain has TRBV5-6 and TRBJ1-5, with 10 bases aligning to TRBD1. Trimming cost V 4 bases and J 11 bases; bases outside gene matches: 9. CDR3 length: 14 residues. The V gene's germline CDR1 is SGHDT and CDR2 YYEEEE. CDR3 in amino acids: CASSRGQGGQAQHF. The DNA for the CDR3 is TGTGCCAGCAGCAGAGGACAGGGGGGGCAGGCCCAGCATTTT.

This clonotype was counted a few times. The chain combines TRBV12-3 or TRBV12-4 with TRBJ2-7; 9 bases agree with TRBD1. CDR3 length equals 14 residues. V trimming: 1 base; J trimming: 4 bases; junction bases outside the gene matches: 2. CDR3 loop: CASSLGDRVYEQYF. In nucleotides, the CDR3 is TGTGCCAGCAGTTTAGGGGACAGGGTGTACGAGCAGTACTTC.

This clonotype was seen a single time. One end of the junction varies from germline; a read error may be responsible. The rearrangement links TRBV5-5 to TRBJ1-2; D not resolved. The CDR3 loop spans 14 amino acids. Germline V gene lookup returns CDR1 SGHKS and CDR2 YYEKEE (reference sequence). The CDR3 sequence is CASSFRPDNYGYAF. In DNA form, the CDR3 reads TGTGCCAGCAGCTTTCGGCCCGACAACTATGGGTACGCCTTC.

Remarks on this clonotype: A much larger clone is a single base away; this may be a read error. The CDR3 does not close with the conserved phenylalanine or tryptophan, likely indicating a read error. V usage is TRBV4-1 and J usage is TRBJ2-3; D gene ambiguous. V was cut by 4 bases and J by 4 bases, with 15 bases left in between. The CDR3 consists of 15 residues. Germline CDR1 reads MGHRA; CDR2 reads YSYEKL. The CDR3 DNA is TGCGCCAGCAGCCCAGATGGGTCAGATGCAGATACGCAGTATCTT. This encodes CASSPDGSDADTQYL.

This clonotype occurred once. With a much larger clone just one base away, this may be a read error. The rearrangement links TRBV28 to TRBJ1-5, with D hard to call. The CDR3 has 13 amino acids. The germline CDR1 and CDR2 sequences are MDHEN and SYDVKM. The CDR3 spells CVSSSSPPQPQHF. CDR3 coding DNA: TGTGTCAGCAGTTCTTCTCCTCCTCAGCCCCAGCATTTT.

With respect to this clonotype: Since a much larger clone is just one base distant, this may be a read error. This rearrangement joins TRBV6-1 to TRBJ1-2; 8 nucleotides line up with TRBD1. The CDR3 loop spans 15 amino acids. In germline, CDR1 is MNHNS, CDR2 SASEGT. With V trimmed by 7 bases and J by 10 bases, 17 bases remained unmatched. The CDR3 is CASIISRTGIHDYTF. The CDR3 DNA follows: TGTGCCAGCATTATATCCCGGACAGGGATCCATGACTACACCTTC.

The chain recombines TRBV6-5 with TRBJ2-7; D may be TRBD2 (6 bases). This CDR3 spans 13 amino acids. The germline gives CDR1 MNHEY, CDR2 SVGAGI. Trimming shortened V by 10 bases and J by 2 bases, and 15 bases separated the two germline ends. The CDR3 loop is CAIMGGLTYEQYF. DNA for the CDR3: TGTGCCATCATGGGCGGACTAACCTACGAGCAGTACTTC.

For this clonotype: No conserved phenylalanine or tryptophan is present at the end of the CDR3, so a read error is the likely explanation. The CDR3 DNA reads TGTGCCAACAGTCGCACGGGACTCCCTGGAAATGAGCAGTTCTTG. This encodes CANSRTGLPGNEQFL. This rearrangement joins TRBV5-5 to TRBJ2-1; D might be TRBD2 (6 bases). CDR3 size: 15 residues. V dropped 9 bases and J dropped 7 bases, with 23 bases sitting between them. Germline V gene sequence: CDR1 SGHKS, CDR2 YYEKEE (reference sequence).

The chain uses TRBV11-2 and TRBJ2-3; 9 bases align to TRBD2. Per germline, CDR1 SGHAT and CDR2 FQNNGV. There are 17 residues in the CDR3. The CDR3 loop reads CVSSLRTSGGRADTQYF. CDR3 DNA sequence: TGTGTCAGTAGCTTACGGACCAGCGGCGGGAGGGCAGATACGCAGTATTTT.

Points on this clonotype: A much larger clone is a single base away; this may be a read error. The rearrangement joins TRBV6-5 to TRBJ2-3, with 7 bases identical to TRBD2. With V trimmed by 2 bases and J by 5 bases, 4 bases remained unmatched. Germline CDR1 MNHEY, CDR2 SVGAGI. The CDR3 totals 14 residues. The CDR3 DNA is TGTGCCAGCAGTTACGGGGGGGGAAGAGATACGCAGTATTTT. Residues: CASSYGGGRDTQYF.

With regard to this clonotype: This could be a read error, since a much larger clone is one nucleotide away. The chain recombines TRBV12-3 or TRBV12-4 with TRBJ2-2; TRBD2 is a possible D gene (6 bases). Trimming cost V 3 bases and J 10 bases, with 15 bases left between them. CDR3 size: 14 residues. CDR3 protein: CASSLGGAGEELFF. The CDR3, as DNA: TGTGCCAGCAGTTTGGGGGGAGCGGGCGAGGAGCTGTTTTTT.

Note on this clonotype: At one end, the junction sequence differs from germline, possibly due to a read error. The CDR3 nucleotides are TGTGCCAGCAGCTTTGGGGGTAGCGGGAGGTCGAGCAATGAGCAGTCCTTC. As protein: CASSFGGSGRSSNEQSF. The V call is TRBV11-2, the J call TRBJ2-1; TRBD2 aligns across 10 bases. The CDR3 loop spans 17 amino acids. CDR1 and CDR2 (germline): SGHAT, FQNNGV.

This chain joins TRBV11-2 and TRBJ2-5; 13 bases match TRBD2. V was pared by 10 bases and J by 7 bases, with 15 bases of the junction left unmatched. This CDR3 is 16 amino acids long. Germline assignment: CDR1 SGHAT and CDR2 FQNNGV. CDR3 sequence (DNA): TGTGCCAACAACTCTACTAGCGGGAGGGTCCCGGGGACCCAGTACTTC. Translated: CANNSTSGRVPGTQYF. Filled out from reference TRBV11-2 and TRBJ2-5, the complete variable domain reads EAGVAQSPRYKIIEKRQSVAFWCNPISGHATLYWYQQILGQGPKLLIQFQNNGVVDDSQLPKDRFSAERLKGVDSTLKIQPAKLEDSAVYLCANNSTSGRVPGTQYFGPGTRLLVL.

With respect to this clonotype: A much larger clone is a single base away; this may be a read error. V is TRBV10-3 and J is TRBJ2-7, with TRBD2 as a possible D gene (6 bases). Germline V gene sequence: CDR1 ENHRY, CDR2 SYGVKD. The CDR3 consists of 15 residues. CDR3 protein: CVISESLSGSYEQYF. As DNA, the CDR3 is TGTGTCATCAGTGAGTCCCTTAGCGGCTCCTACGAGCAGTACTTC.

Concerning this clonotype: Because the CDR3 is missing its conserved closing phenylalanine or tryptophan, this is likely a read error. The rearrangement links TRBV10-3 to TRBJ2-1, with D unclear. The CDR3 has 13 amino acids. The germline V gene encodes CDR1 ENHRY and CDR2 SYGVKD. V lost 4 bases to trimming and J lost 5 bases, with 9 bases between them. The CDR3 sequence: CAISVGPNNEQFL. CDR3 bases: TGTGCCATCAGTGTAGGTCCCAACAATGAGCAGTTCTTG.

This clonotype was counted only a few times. This may arise from a read error, as a much more abundant clone is one base away. The J gene is TRBJ2-3, the V gene TRBV28, with 13 bases fitting TRBD2. The CDR3 loop spans 15 amino acids. V lost 5 bases to trimming and J lost 1 base; unmatched junction nucleotides: 0. CDR1 MDHEN and CDR2 SYDVKM come from the germline V gene. The CDR3, as DNA: TGTGCCAGCAGTGGGACTAGCGGGGGCACAGATACGCAGTATTTT. Residues: CASSGTSGGTDTQYF. The variable domain in full, completed from reference TRBV28 and TRBJ2-3, reads DVKVTQSSRYLVKRTGEKVFLECVQDMDHENMFWYRQDPGLGLRLIYFSYDVKMKEKGDIPEGYSVSREKKERFSLILESASTNQTSMYLCASSGTSGGTDTQYFGPGTRLTVL.